Presented here are 18 T cell receptor beta chains from one specimen sequenced in a study of CD8 T cells in ankylosing spondylitis. In TCRdb, the 5' RACE reads were re-called with MiXCR into one record per CDR3 protein. The sample shows just over 300,000 distinct CDR3 sequences, 20% to 25% of them seen only once. The sequenced material came from blood, either unsorted or a sorted T cell fraction (not recorded which). All receptors come from a female donor with ankylosing spondylitis or in good health (not recorded which).

This sequence joins TRBV20-1 and TRBJ2-1, with D tentatively TRBD1 or TRBD2 (6 bases each). There are 15 residues in the CDR3. The germline V gene has CDR1 DFQATT and CDR2 SNEGSKA (reference sequence). V was pared by 6 bases and J by 3 bases, with 18 bases between. The CDR3 reads CSAKTGARDYNEQFF. The DNA of the CDR3 is TGCAGTGCCAAGACGGGGGCTAGGGACTACAATGAGCAGTTCTTC.

The chain recombines TRBV15 with TRBJ2-7, with no clear D. The germline gives CDR1 LNHNV, CDR2 YYDKDF (reference sequence). The CDR3 contains 15 residues. Trimming pared 0 bases from V and 3 bases from J, leaving 12 bases between. The CDR3 is CATSRELGQSYEQYF. DNA for the CDR3: TGTGCCACCAGCAGAGAACTGGGCCAAAGCTACGAGCAGTACTTC.

This chain uses TRBV11-2 with TRBJ2-1; D perhaps matches TRBD1 (5 bases). The CDR3 has 15 amino acids. The V end was cut by 5 bases, the J end by 6 bases, with 17 bases between. Per germline, CDR1 SGHAT and CDR2 FQNNGV. The CDR3 reads CASSPGAGIPNEQFF. The CDR3, as DNA: TGTGCCAGCAGCCCTGGGGCAGGGATCCCCAATGAGCAGTTCTTC.

This clonotype was counted ten times or more. This rearrangement joins TRBV12-3 or TRBV12-4 to TRBJ2-1; D might be TRBD2 (6 bases). The CDR3 is made up of 17 amino acids. The ends were cut back, 7 bases at V and 8 bases at J, with 27 bases in the middle. This chain's CDR3 is CASNGARAGSGVDEQFF. CDR3 in DNA: TGTGCCAGCAATGGGGCAAGGGCGGGGTCCGGGGTGGATGAGCAGTTCTTC.

This clonotype appeared a few times. The gene calls are TRBV29-1 and TRBJ1-2, with D hard to call. Deletions cut 7 bases from V and 3 bases from J, with 15 bases between. The germline gives CDR1 SQVTM, CDR2 ANQGSEA. The CDR3 has 13 residues. The CDR3 loop is CSARARSDYGYTF. DNA of the CDR3: TGCAGCGCCCGGGCCAGGAGTGACTATGGCTACACCTTC.

This clonotype was observed a handful of times. V gene TRBV5-5 combines with J gene TRBJ1-3; maybe TRBD1 (6 bases). Deletions cut 4 bases from V and 7 bases from J, with 18 bases between. Germline CDR1 is SGHKS and CDR2 is YYEKEE (reference sequence). There are 15 residues in the CDR3. CDR3 nucleotides: TGTGCCAGCAGCCCGGAGTTTGGGGGCCCGAACACCATATATTTT. Translated, it gives CASSPEFGGPNTIYF.

V is TRBV20-1 and J is TRBJ2-4; TRBD1 matches at 7 bases. V shed 2 bases, J shed 3 bases, and the junction held 4 bases outside the gene matches. The germline V gene encodes CDR1 DFQATT and CDR2 SNEGSKA (reference sequence). The CDR3 totals 14 residues. The CDR3 nucleotides read TGCAGTGCTAGAAAGGGGGACAGCAAAAACATTCAGTACTTC. Translation: CSARKGDSKNIQYF.

V and J are TRBV29-1 and TRBJ2-3; tentatively, D is TRBD2 (5 bases). Germline loops: CDR1 SQVTM, CDR2 ANQGSEA. The CDR3 is 13 residues long. Trimming cost V 3 bases and J 8 bases, with 15 bases left between them. The CDR3 coding sequence is TGCAGCGTTGAGAGGGAAGCGGTGGCTACGCAGTATTTT. Translation gives CSVEREAVATQYF.

The rearrangement uses TRBV12-3 or TRBV12-4 and TRBJ1-1, with D possibly being TRBD1 (6 bases). There are 14 residues in the CDR3. V lost 4 bases and J lost 11, with 20 bases in between. The CDR3 DNA follows: TGTGCCAGCAGTTCTTACTCCCGCCGGGGGGCGGCTTTCTTT. It encodes CASSSYSRRGAAFF.

The V and J genes are TRBV7-9 and TRBJ1-4; D is perhaps TRBD1 (6 bases). The V gene's germline CDR1 is SEHNR and CDR2 FQNEAQ (reference sequence). Trimming shortened V by 5 bases and J by 7 bases, and 14 bases separated the two germline ends. The CDR3 covers 14 residues. This CDR3 reads CASSPRGPGEKLFF. In DNA, the CDR3 is TGTGCCAGCAGCCCGCGGGGGCCCGGTGAAAAACTGTTTTTT.

The chain is built from TRBV6-1 and TRBJ1-6; the D gene is possibly TRBD1 (6 bases). CDR3 length equals 15 residues. Trimming removed 1 base at V and 8 bases at J, with 12 bases between. From germline, CDR1 is MNHNS and CDR2 SASEGT. CDR3: CASSEVQAGDSPLHF. The DNA of the CDR3 is TGTGCCAGCAGTGAAGTTCAGGCAGGGGATTCACCCCTCCACTTT.

This clonotype was counted a few times. The chain uses TRBV29-1 and TRBJ2-7; 11 nucleotides match TRBD2. The CDR3 has 14 amino acids. Per germline, CDR1 SQVTM and CDR2 ANQGSEA. Losses at the gene ends were 5 bases for V and 1 base for J; bases not matched to a gene: 4. The CDR3 region has the DNA TGCAGCGTTTATTTAGCGGGAGGGTCCTACGAGCAGTACTTC. Translating it yields CSVYLAGGSYEQYF.

This clonotype was picked up a small number of times. The J gene is TRBJ1-2, the V gene TRBV20-1, with 8 bases lining up with TRBD1. Germline V gene lookup returns CDR1 DFQATT and CDR2 SNEGSKA (reference sequence). With V trimmed by 6 bases and J by 7 bases, 7 bases remained unmatched. This CDR3 has 12 residues. The CDR3 DNA follows: TGCAGTGCCGTCGGAACAGGGGGTGGCTACACCTTC. Its protein is CSAVGTGGGYTF.

The chain employs TRBV9 and TRBJ1-1; the D is unclear. V lost 3 bases and J 2 bases, leaving 5 bases between the germline ends. Germline-derived CDR1 and CDR2 are SGDLS and YYNGEE. This CDR3 region has 12 residues. CDR3 coding DNA: TGTGCCAGCAGCGCAAGTAACACTGAAGCTTTCTTT. Translated, it gives CASSASNTEAFF.

The V call is TRBV20-1, the J call TRBJ2-7, with TRBD2 matching 10 bases. The germline V gene encodes CDR1 DFQATT and CDR2 SNEGSKA (reference sequence). J was trimmed by 6 bases and V by 5 bases; bases with no gene match: 7. CDR3 length: 13 residues. The DNA for the CDR3 is TGCAGTGCTGCTAGCGGGAGACTTGGCGAGCAGTACTTC. It encodes CSAASGRLGEQYF.

The V call is TRBV12-3 or TRBV12-4, the J call TRBJ1-2, with D unclear. Trimming took off 5 bases at V and 4 bases at J, with 8 bases between the two ends. CDR3 size: 12 residues. CDR3 DNA: TGTGCCAGCAGTGCAACCCCCTATGGCTACACCTTC. It translates to CASSATPYGYTF.

V usage is TRBV18 and J usage is TRBJ2-5, with D possibly being TRBD2 (6 bases). The CDR3 has 14 amino acids. V lost 2 bases, J lost 5 bases, and 12 bases lay in between. Germline values: CDR1 KGHSH, CDR2 LQKENI. CDR3 nucleotide sequence: TGTGCCAGCTCACCAATCGCGGGATTTGAGACCCAGTACTTC. Its protein product is CASSPIAGFETQYF.

The chain joins TRBV11-2 to TRBJ2-2, with D unclear. The CDR3 is made up of 14 amino acids. Trimming cost V 0 bases and J 6 bases, with 8 bases left between them. Germline CDR1 SGHAT, CDR2 FQNNGV. The CDR3 region is CASSLEYNAGELFF. The CDR3 DNA is TGTGCCAGCAGCTTAGAGTATAACGCCGGGGAGCTGTTTTTT.